One sample yielded the 20 T cell receptor beta chains listed below, sequenced in a study of blood T cell repertoires in COVID-19. Repertoires were generated with immunoSEQ multiplex PCR, while TCRdb's copy carries only in-frame clones and drops some. The data show about 150,000 clones, with 88% seen just once and more than 2% held by the top ten. Sequenced input: peripheral blood. The receptors were gathered from a man between 50 and 59 years old who had recovered from COVID-19.

V is TRBV5-6 and J is TRBJ2-3; a weak D match, TRBD2 (6 bases). The germline CDR1 and CDR2 sequences are SGHDT and YYEEEE. This CDR3 is 16 amino acids long. Trimming cost V 3 bases and J 0 bases, with 14 bases left between them. In DNA, the CDR3 is TGTGCCAGCAGCTGGGAGGACCGGCGGAGCACAGATACGCAGTATTTT. It is translated as CASSWEDRRSTDTQYF.

This clone was seen a single time. This chain connects TRBV27 to TRBJ1-2; 8 positions match TRBD1. Trimming took 6 bases from V and 5 from J; bases not matched to a gene: 5. This CDR3 contains 13 residues. Germline CDR1 MNHEY, CDR2 SMNVEV (reference sequence). CDR3 in amino acids: CASRLQGEYGYTF. The CDR3 nucleotides are TGTGCCAGCAGACTACAGGGGGAATATGGCTACACCTTC.

The rearrangement joins TRBV9 to TRBJ1-1; D is perhaps TRBD1 (5 bases). Trimming removed 5 bases from V and 2 bases from J, with 10 bases in between. The germline CDR1 and CDR2 sequences are SGDLS and YYNGEE. The CDR3 is 13 amino acids. The CDR3 loop is CASSRDRNTEAFF. In DNA form, the CDR3 reads TGTGCCAGCAGTCGTGACAGAAACACTGAAGCTTTCTTT.

The J gene is TRBJ2-2, the V gene TRBV11-2, with D possibly TRBD2 on 5 matching bases. V was trimmed by 5 bases and J by 6 bases, leaving 16 bases between them. Germline V gene data show CDR1 as SGHAT and CDR2 as FQNNGV. This CDR3 has 15 amino acids. DNA of the CDR3: TGTGCCAGCAGCGTTTATAGGGCCGGGGCCGGGGAGCTGTTTTTT. Its protein is CASSVYRAGAGELFF.

This chain links TRBV6-5 with TRBJ1-5; tentative D call: TRBD1 (5 bases). V lost 0 bases to trimming and J lost 2 bases, with 11 bases between them. The CDR3 sequence is 16 residues long. The V gene's germline CDR1 is MNHEY and CDR2 SVGAGI. This CDR3 is CASSYSREGGNQPQHF. In DNA form, the CDR3 reads TGTGCCAGCAGTTACTCTCGCGAAGGGGGCAATCAGCCCCAGCATTTT.

The genes are TRBV9 and TRBJ1-1, with D maybe TRBD1 (5 bases). Germline lookup yields CDR1 SGDLS and CDR2 YYNGEE. The CDR3 consists of 18 residues. The germline V and J ends were trimmed by 1 base and 3 bases, with 22 bases remaining between them. The CDR3 here is CASSVSGLQAVEDTEAFF. In DNA form, the CDR3 reads TGTGCCAGCAGCGTAAGTGGCCTACAGGCGGTAGAGGACACTGAAGCTTTCTTT.

This chain connects TRBV18 to TRBJ1-3, with 7 bases fitting TRBD1. From germline, CDR1 is KGHSH and CDR2 LQKENI. There are 14 residues in the CDR3. After removal of 5 bases from V and 4 bases from J, the junction contained 5 bases not matched to a gene. The CDR3 is CASSSDRVGNTIYF. The CDR3 coding sequence is TGTGCCAGCTCATCAGACAGGGTCGGAAACACCATATATTTT.

The chain carries TRBV6-2 or TRBV6-3 and TRBJ1-5; tentative D call: TRBD1 (5 bases). The V end was cut by 0 bases, the J end by 2 bases, with 11 bases between. The CDR3 has 16 residues. Per the germline V gene, CDR1 is MNHEY and CDR2 is SVGEGT. The CDR3 DNA sequence: TGTGCCAGCAGTTACTCTCCACAGGCCGGCAATCAGCCCCAGCATTTT. Translating it yields CASSYSPQAGNQPQHF.

Points on this clone: Other DNA sequences in this sample translate to the same CDR3. The chain combines TRBV2 with TRBJ2-5; TRBD2 aligns across 8 bases. The ends lost 3 bases at V and 4 bases at J; junction bases unmatched: 4. CDR3 size: 14 residues. Germline CDR1 SNHLY, CDR2 FYNNEI. The CDR3 sequence: CASSDGLAGETQYF. In DNA form, the CDR3 reads TGTGCCAGCAGTGATGGGCTAGCGGGAGAGACCCAGTACTTC.

The gene calls are TRBV6-2 or TRBV6-3 and TRBJ2-2; TRBD1 matches 10 bases. Germline lookup yields CDR1 MNHEY and CDR2 SVGEGT. The CDR3 covers 15 residues. V gave up 4 bases and J gave up 5 bases; unmatched junction bases: 4. CDR3 protein: CASSWTGGRTGELFF. CDR3 sequence (DNA): TGTGCCAGCAGTTGGACAGGGGGGAGGACCGGGGAGCTGTTTTTT.

J is TRBJ1-1 and V is TRBV5-1; 9 nucleotides agree with TRBD1. This CDR3 is 14 amino acids long. Germline V CDR1 and CDR2: SGHRS, YFSETQ. V lost 2 bases and J lost 2; bases outside the gene matches: 1. CDR3 region: CASSFTGGNTEAFF. The CDR3 DNA is TGCGCCAGCAGCTTCACAGGGGGCAACACTGAAGCTTTCTTT.

The chain uses TRBV6-2 or TRBV6-3 and TRBJ2-6, with 8 bases lining up with TRBD2. Germline V gene data show CDR1 as MNHEY and CDR2 as SVGEGT. V was pared by 5 bases and J by 2 bases, with 2 bases of the junction left unmatched. The CDR3 runs to 15 residues. CDR3 DNA: TGTGCCAGCAGTGCGGGGGGCGCTGGGGCCAACGTCCTGACTTTC. It encodes CASSAGGAGANVLTF.

The chain carries TRBV5-1 and TRBJ2-4; D gene uncertain. With 0 bases removed from V and 1 base from J, the gap between germline ends came to 11 bases. CDR1 and CDR2 (germline): SGHRS, YFSETQ. The CDR3 loop spans 16 amino acids. The CDR3 DNA reads as TGCGCCAGCAGCTTGGCGCGGTCCGGGGCCAAAAACATTCAGTACTTC. It translates to CASSLARSGAKNIQYF.

The chain carries TRBV5-4 and TRBJ2-2, with 7 bases aligning to TRBD1. This CDR3 is built from 15 residues. Germline-derived CDR1 and CDR2 are SGHNT and YYREEE (reference sequence). Unmatched junction bases numbered 8, after V lost 4 bases and J lost 5 bases. The CDR3: CASSRVGQMTGELFF. CDR3 bases: TGTGCCAGCAGCCGGGTGGGACAGATGACCGGGGAGCTGTTTTTT.

This clone was seen just once. The CDR3 DNA sequence: TGTGCCAGCAGCGAAAGGACTAGCGGTTCCTACGAGCAGTACTTC. It encodes CASSERTSGSYEQYF. J is TRBJ2-7 and V is TRBV7-2; 10 positions match TRBD2. The CDR3 has 15 residues. From germline, CDR1 is SGHTA and CDR2 FQGNSA. The J segment lost 1 base and the V segment lost 5 bases, leaving 5 bases of the junction unmatched. Looking up the rest from reference TRBV7-2 and TRBJ2-7 gives the full variable domain: GAGVSQSPSNKVTEKGKDVELRCDPISGHTALYWYRQSLGQGLEFLIYFQGNSAPDKSGLPSDRFSAERTGGSVSTLTIQRTQQEDSAVYLCASSERTSGSYEQYFGPGTRLTVT.

V and J are TRBV20-1 and TRBJ2-5; D possibly corresponds to TRBD1 (6 bases). Germline V gives CDR1 DFQATT, CDR2 SNEGSKA (reference sequence). This CDR3 is built from 11 residues. Written as DNA, the CDR3 is TGCGACCCACCAGGGGTAGAGACCCAGTACTTC. Amino acid sequence: CDPPGVETQYF.

The chain has TRBV7-3 and TRBJ2-1; 14 bases agree with TRBD2. Germline V gene sequence: CDR1 SGHTA, CDR2 FQGTGA. The CDR3 is 17 residues long. V trimming: 4 bases; J trimming: 3 bases; junction bases outside the gene matches: 5. The chain's CDR3 is CASSSGTSGGNYNEQFF. DNA of the CDR3: TGTGCCAGCAGCTCTGGGACTAGCGGGGGCAACTACAATGAGCAGTTCTTC.

The chain employs TRBV10-1 and TRBJ2-2; D is uncertain. The germline V gene has CDR1 WNHNN and CDR2 SYGVQD (reference sequence). The CDR3 has 13 amino acids. The V gene lost 4 bases and the J gene lost 3 bases, with 6 bases spanning the gap. In DNA, the CDR3 is TGCGCCAGCAGTGTCAGATACACCGGGGAGCTGTTTTTT. Translation gives CASSVRYTGELFF.

The chain uses TRBV7-9 and TRBJ2-1; TRBD2 agrees at 9 bases. Germline V gene lookup returns CDR1 SEHNR and CDR2 FQNEAQ (reference sequence). With 4 bases clipped from V and 10 bases from J, the junction kept 11 bases outside the gene matches. CDR3 length equals 15 residues. The CDR3 nucleotides read TGTGCCAGCAGCTCGCTAGGTAGCGGGAGCCGAGAGCAGTTCTTC. This encodes CASSSLGSGSREQFF.

The rearrangement joins TRBV6-2 or TRBV6-3 to TRBJ2-7, with D possibly matching TRBD2 (5 bases). Germline V gene sequence: CDR1 MNHEY, CDR2 SVGEGT. Trimming shortened V by 2 bases and J by 0 bases, and 8 bases separated the two germline ends. The CDR3 totals 14 residues. As DNA, the CDR3 is TGTGCCAGCAGTTACGACTACCCCTCCTACGAGCAGTACTTC. Translation gives CASSYDYPSYEQYF.